These 20 T cell receptor beta chains were sequenced from one sample in a study of blood T cell repertoires in COVID-19. Assay used: immunoSEQ multiplex PCR; TCRdb lists only in-frame clones, some missing. The sample yields under 200,000 clones, roughly 70% seen once. Sequenced input: peripheral blood. These receptor sequences come from a woman aged 80 or over with acute or convalescent COVID-19.

The chain links TRBV11-1 to TRBJ2-1; 8 nucleotides agree with TRBD1. The V gene's germline CDR1 is SGHAT and CDR2 FQDESV (reference sequence). The CDR3 contains 13 residues. V lost 5 bases and J lost 13; bases outside the gene matches: 10. The CDR3 sequence: CASSNGQGMEQFF. In nucleotides, the CDR3 is TGTGCCAGCAGCAATGGACAGGGAATGGAACAGTTCTTC.

The rearrangement joins TRBV14 to TRBJ2-5; 7 bases are shared with TRBD2. Per germline, CDR1 SGHDN and CDR2 FVKESK. CDR3 size: 16 residues. J lost 1 base, V lost 3 bases, and 8 bases had no gene match. CDR3 protein: CASSHPAGRAQETQYF. The CDR3 DNA follows: TGTGCCAGCAGCCACCCGGCAGGGAGGGCCCAAGAGACCCAGTACTTC. Supplemented by reference TRBV14 and TRBJ2-5, the full variable domain reads EAGVTQFPSHSVIEKGQTVTLRCDPISGHDNLYWYRRVMGKEIKFLLHFVKESKQDESGMPNNRFLAERTGGTYSTLKVQPAELEDSGVYFCASSHPAGRAQETQYFGPGTRLLVL.

Only a few counts were recorded for this clone. The chain couples TRBV6-5 to TRBJ2-2; 8 nucleotides align to TRBD2. The germline gives CDR1 MNHEY, CDR2 SVGAGI. The length of the CDR3 is 14 residues. The ends lost 6 bases at V and 5 bases at J; junction bases unmatched: 5. The CDR3 is CASRPGLETGELFF. The CDR3 region has the DNA TGTGCCAGCAGGCCGGGACTAGAAACCGGGGAGCTGTTTTTT.

This clone showed up just a few times. This rearrangement joins TRBV30 to TRBJ2-7; 14 positions agree with TRBD2. The junction had 3 bases not matched to a gene; V was cut back by 5 bases and J by 6 bases. Germline CDR1 GTSNPN, CDR2 SVGIG (reference sequence). CDR3 length equals 13 residues. The CDR3, as DNA: TGTGCCTGGGGACTAGCGGGAGGCTCCGAGCAGTACTTC. Amino acids: CAWGLAGGSEQYF. The full variable domain, completed using reference TRBV30 and TRBJ2-7, is SQTIHQWPATLVQPVGSPLSLECTVEGTSNPNLYWYRQAAGRGLQLLFYSVGIGQISSEVPQNLSASRPQDRQFILSSKKLLLSDSGFYLCAWGLAGGSEQYFGPGTRLTVT.

This rearrangement joins TRBV5-1 to TRBJ2-1; D is perhaps TRBD2 (5 bases). Germline-derived CDR1 and CDR2 are SGHRS and YFSETQ. CDR3 length: 16 amino acids. Trimming stripped 4 bases from V and 0 bases from J, with 14 bases between. The CDR3 coding sequence is TGCGCCAGCAGCCCCTGGGAGCGCCTCTCCTACAATGAGCAGTTCTTC. Protein: CASSPWERLSYNEQFF. The whole variable domain, remainder taken from reference TRBV5-1 and TRBJ2-1, is KAGVTQTPRYLIKTRGQQVTLSCSPISGHRSVSWYQQTPGQGLQFLFEYFSETQRNKGNFPGRFSGRQFSNSRSEMNVSTLELGDSALYLCASSPWERLSYNEQFFGPGTRLTVL.

The genes are TRBV7-8 and TRBJ2-7, with 11 positions matching TRBD1. Germline assignment: CDR1 SGHVS and CDR2 FQNEAQ. This CDR3 is 16 amino acids long. Trimming cost V 5 bases and J 7 bases; bases outside gene matches: 13. The CDR3 loop is CASSAGTGGFYGEQYF. As DNA, the CDR3 is TGTGCCAGCAGCGCCGGGACAGGGGGATTTTACGGTGAGCAGTACTTC.

The chain carries TRBV5-6 and TRBJ2-1; 8 bases align to TRBD2. The V and J ends lost 3 bases and 3 bases, in that order; junction bases with no gene match: 8. CDR1 SGHDT and CDR2 YYEEEE come from the germline V gene. The CDR3 has 16 residues. This chain's CDR3 is CASSWASGFGYNEQFF. CDR3 DNA sequence: TGTGCCAGCAGCTGGGCTAGCGGGTTTGGCTACAATGAGCAGTTCTTC.

This chain joins TRBV10-3 and TRBJ2-7, with D uncertain. Per germline, CDR1 ENHRY and CDR2 SYGVKD. The CDR3 extends over 16 amino acids. Trimming took off 0 bases at V and 0 bases at J, with 12 bases between the two ends. CDR3 sequence reads: CAISESVLANSYEQYF. The CDR3 coding sequence is TGTGCCATCAGTGAGTCGGTGTTAGCCAACTCCTACGAGCAGTACTTC.

V and J are TRBV10-1 and TRBJ2-3, with 8 positions matching TRBD2. In germline, CDR1 is WNHNN, CDR2 SYGVQD (reference sequence). J was trimmed by 3 bases and V by 4 bases; bases with no gene match: 15. The CDR3 length is 18 residues. CDR3: CASSAISGSGIGTDTQYF. As DNA, the CDR3 is TGCGCCAGCAGTGCTATCTCTGGTAGCGGGATAGGTACAGATACGCAGTATTTT.

The rearrangement joins TRBV6-5 to TRBJ1-5; tentatively, D is TRBD1 (5 bases). CDR1 is MNHEY, CDR2 SVGAGI, per germline. This CDR3 is built from 16 residues. The V and J ends lost 3 bases and 2 bases respectively, with 14 bases between them. In DNA, the CDR3 is TGTGCCAGCAGTTATATGGGGGGAGAGGGCAATCAGCCCCAGCATTTT. It encodes CASSYMGGEGNQPQHF.

The chain recombines TRBV15 with TRBJ2-1, with D possibly being TRBD2 (5 bases). V lost 3 bases and J lost 7, with 10 bases in between. This CDR3 contains 13 residues. Germline lookup yields CDR1 LNHNV and CDR2 YYDKDF (reference sequence). The CDR3 protein is CATSRGRSNEQFF. In DNA, the CDR3 is TGTGCCACCAGCAGGGGGAGAAGTAATGAGCAGTTCTTC. The variable domain in full, completed from reference TRBV15 and TRBJ2-1, reads DAMVIQNPRYQVTQFGKPVTLSCSQTLNHNVMYWYQQKSSQAPKLLFHYYDKDFNNEADTPDNFQSRRPNTSFCFLDIRSPGLGDTAMYLCATSRGRSNEQFFGPGTRLTVL.

The rearrangement links TRBV28 to TRBJ1-5, with D uncertain. The CDR3 runs 12 residues. Trimming left V 11 bases short and J 3 bases short, with 11 bases between. Per germline, CDR1 MDHEN and CDR2 SYDVKM. The CDR3 protein is CACVGPNQPQHF. CDR3 sequence (DNA): TGTGCCTGTGTGGGCCCCAATCAGCCCCAGCATTTT.

The rearrangement uses TRBV28 and TRBJ2-2; D not certain. This CDR3 is built from 13 residues. Trimming shortened V by 3 bases and J by 3 bases, and 5 bases separated the two germline ends. Germline-derived CDR1 and CDR2 are MDHEN and SYDVKM. CDR3: CASSFPYTGELFF. The CDR3 DNA reads as TGTGCCAGCAGTTTTCCCTACACCGGGGAGCTGTTTTTT. The variable domain in full, completed from reference TRBV28 and TRBJ2-2, reads DVKVTQSSRYLVKRTGEKVFLECVQDMDHENMFWYRQDPGLGLRLIYFSYDVKMKEKGDIPEGYSVSREKKERFSLILESASTNQTSMYLCASSFPYTGELFFGEGSRLTVL.

This chain uses TRBV28 with TRBJ1-2, with D unclear. This CDR3 has 13 residues. Germline V gene sequence: CDR1 MDHEN, CDR2 SYDVKM. V lost 1 base, J lost 3 bases, and 6 bases lay in between. The CDR3 region is CASSLYKYYGYTF. In nucleotides, the CDR3 is TGTGCCAGCAGTTTATACAAATACTATGGCTACACCTTC.

The chain employs TRBV18 and TRBJ2-2; D unclear. There are 16 residues in the CDR3. V gave up 0 bases and J gave up 3 bases, with 11 bases separating them. Germline V gene data show CDR1 as KGHSH and CDR2 as LQKENI. The CDR3 sequence: CASSPPGSIYTGELFF. The CDR3 DNA sequence: TGTGCCAGCTCACCACCCGGGTCGATATACACCGGGGAGCTGTTTTTT.

The chain carries TRBV29-1 and TRBJ2-3, with TRBD2 as a possible D gene (6 bases). Per the germline V gene, CDR1 is SQVTM and CDR2 is ANQGSEA. This CDR3 is 11 amino acids long. Trimming cost V 2 bases and J 10 bases, with 10 bases left between them. The CDR3 reads CSVEFGEAQYF. As DNA, the CDR3 is TGCAGCGTTGAATTCGGGGAGGCGCAGTATTTT.

The chain joins TRBV28 to TRBJ1-2; 7 bases are shared with TRBD1. V lost 8 bases and J lost 8; bases outside the gene matches: 11. Germline CDR1 MDHEN, CDR2 SYDVKM. This CDR3 comprises 13 residues. CDR3 DNA sequence: TGTGCCAGCTCATTTGAGGGGGCGCGGGGCTACACCTTC. It translates to CASSFEGARGYTF.

J is TRBJ1-1 and V is TRBV5-1; 8 bases map to TRBD1. V lost 5 bases and J lost 2; bases outside the gene matches: 8. The CDR3 totals 15 residues. Per germline, CDR1 SGHRS and CDR2 YFSETQ. The CDR3 nucleotides read TGCGCCAGCAGTCCCCAGGGGGCGGGAAACACTGAAGCTTTCTTT. It specifies CASSPQGAGNTEAFF.

The chain couples TRBV6-5 to TRBJ1-1, with D perhaps TRBD1 (5 bases). Germline V gene lookup returns CDR1 MNHEY and CDR2 SVGAGI. CDR3 length equals 13 residues. The V end lost 5 bases, the J end lost 7 bases, and 14 bases lay between the germline ends. The CDR3 protein is CASSLQARGEAFF. The CDR3 DNA follows: TGTGCCAGCAGTCTACAGGCTAGAGGTGAAGCTTTCTTT.

In its sample, this clone was seen a few times. The gene calls are TRBV28 and TRBJ1-1; no clear D. The V end was cut by 1 base, the J end by 8 bases, with 8 bases between. Germline V gives CDR1 MDHEN, CDR2 SYDVKM. This CDR3 spans 12 amino acids. In nucleotides, the CDR3 is TGTGCCAGCAGTTTATTCGTCTCCGAAGCTTTCTTT. This encodes CASSLFVSEAFF.